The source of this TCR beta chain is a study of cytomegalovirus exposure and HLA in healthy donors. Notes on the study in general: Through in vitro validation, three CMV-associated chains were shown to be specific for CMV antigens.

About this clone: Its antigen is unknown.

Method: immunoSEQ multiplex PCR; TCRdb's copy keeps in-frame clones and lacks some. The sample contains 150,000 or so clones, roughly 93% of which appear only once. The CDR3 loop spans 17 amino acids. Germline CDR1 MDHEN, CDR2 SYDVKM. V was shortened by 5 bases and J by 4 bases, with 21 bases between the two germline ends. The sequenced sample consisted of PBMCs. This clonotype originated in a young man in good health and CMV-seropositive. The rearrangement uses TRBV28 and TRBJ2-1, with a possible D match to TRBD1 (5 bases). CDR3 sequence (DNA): TGTGCCAGCAGTAGAAGAGTAGGGCAGGGTTTTTACAATGAGCAGTTCTTC. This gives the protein CASSRRVGQGFYNEQFF.